This T cell receptor beta chain was retrieved from a study of T cells in Graves' hyperthyroidism and ophthalmopathy. Study-wide findings and caveats: Within blood appeared most thyroid clonotypes that had expanded above 0.001.

This clonotype was counted many times. The antigen remains undetermined. The TCR beta CDR3 regions underwent amplification using RNA transcripts as the source. Initially, a first-round RT-PCR of the TCR CDR3 employed the HTBI primer set. MiXCR, run by TCRdb on the multiplex PCR reads, gives a single entry per CDR3 protein. Seen here are some 800,000 distinct CDR3 sequences, around 38% observed once, and the top ten hold about 9%. The CDR3 is 12 amino acids. Germline V gene sequence: CDR1 SGHAT, CDR2 FQNNGV. V was trimmed by 0 bases and J by 8 bases, leaving 7 bases between them. Specimen: blood. This chain uses TRBV11-2 with TRBJ1-1; D remains ambiguous. This TCR was sampled from a man between 18 and 35 years old with Graves' hyperthyroidism. The CDR3 DNA is TGTGCCAGCAGCTTAGAAAAGGGAGAAGCTTTCTTT. Translated, it gives CASSLEKGEAFF. Combining the CDR3 with reference TRBV11-2 and TRBJ1-1 gives the whole variable domain EAGVAQSPRYKIIEKRQSVAFWCNPISGHATLYWYQQILGQGPKLLIQFQNNGVVDDSQLPKDRFSAERLKGVDSTLKIQPAKLEDSAVYLCASSLEKGEAFFGQGTRLTVV.